This T cell receptor (beta chain) was sequenced for a study of patients and donors after allogeneic stem cell transplantation. TCRdb re-derived calls from the RT-PCR reads in MiXCR, one entry per CDR3 protein. The table shows approximately 170,000 distinct CDR3 sequences, with 20% to 25% occurring only once. Many counts were recorded for this clonotype. Sequenced input: blood, either unsorted or a sorted T cell fraction (not recorded which). This receptor was obtained from a human donor who was either an allogeneic HSCT recipient or a stem cell or donor lymphocyte infusion donor (not recorded which). It is not recorded whose cells these are; they may come from a transplant donor.

CDR3 nucleotide sequence: TGTGCCAGCAGTCTTACCTCTGGAAACACCATATATTTT. This sequence encodes CASSLTSGNTIYF. The rearrangement joins TRBV12-3 or TRBV12-4 to TRBJ1-3; no clear D. Trimming pared 5 bases from V and 0 bases from J, leaving 5 bases between. This CDR3 is built from 13 residues.